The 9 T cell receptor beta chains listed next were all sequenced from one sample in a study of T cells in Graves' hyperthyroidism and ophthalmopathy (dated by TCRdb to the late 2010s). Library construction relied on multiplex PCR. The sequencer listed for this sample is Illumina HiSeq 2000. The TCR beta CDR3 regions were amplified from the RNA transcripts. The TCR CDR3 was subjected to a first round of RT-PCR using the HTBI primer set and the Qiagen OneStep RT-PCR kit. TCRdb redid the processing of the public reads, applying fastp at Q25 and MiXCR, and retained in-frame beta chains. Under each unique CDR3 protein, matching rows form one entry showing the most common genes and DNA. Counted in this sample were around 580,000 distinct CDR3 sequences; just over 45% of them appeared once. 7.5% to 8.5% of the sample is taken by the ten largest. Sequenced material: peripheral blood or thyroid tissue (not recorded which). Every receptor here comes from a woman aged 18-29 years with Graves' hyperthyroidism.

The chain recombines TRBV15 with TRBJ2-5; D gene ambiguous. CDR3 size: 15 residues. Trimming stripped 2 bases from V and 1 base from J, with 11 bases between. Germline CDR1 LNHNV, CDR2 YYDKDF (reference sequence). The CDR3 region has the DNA TGTGCCACCAGCAGAACGGCCTCCCCCCAAGAGACCCAGTACTTC. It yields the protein CATSRTASPQETQYF.

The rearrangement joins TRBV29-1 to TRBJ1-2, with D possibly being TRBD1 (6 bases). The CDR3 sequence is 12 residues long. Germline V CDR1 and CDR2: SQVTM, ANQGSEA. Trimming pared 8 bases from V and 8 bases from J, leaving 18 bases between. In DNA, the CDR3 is TGCAGCAGTTACTCGGGGGCTCGGGGCTACACCTTC. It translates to CSSYSGARGYTF.

CDR3 residues: CAWSGGGNTEAFF. Written as DNA, the CDR3 is TGTGCCTGGAGTGGGGGGGGGAACACTGAAGCTTTCTTT. This chain uses TRBV30 with TRBJ1-1, with a possible D match to TRBD1 (5 bases). V was clipped by 1 base and J by 1 base, with 7 bases between them. The germline V gene has CDR1 GTSNPN and CDR2 SVGIG (reference sequence). The CDR3 is 13 residues long.

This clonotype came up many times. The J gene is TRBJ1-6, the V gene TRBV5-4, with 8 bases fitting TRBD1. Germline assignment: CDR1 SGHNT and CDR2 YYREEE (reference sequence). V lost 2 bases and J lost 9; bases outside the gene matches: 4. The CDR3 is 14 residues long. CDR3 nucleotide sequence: TGTGCCAGCAGCTTAGGACAGGGAATTTCACCCCTCCACTTT. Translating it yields CASSLGQGISPLHF. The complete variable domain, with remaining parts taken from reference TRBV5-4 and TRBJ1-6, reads ETGVTQSPTHLIKTRGQQVTLRCSSQSGHNTVSWYQQALGQGPQFIFQYYREEENGRGNFPPRFSGLQFPNYSSELNVNALELDDSALYLCASSLGQGISPLHFGNGTRLTVT.

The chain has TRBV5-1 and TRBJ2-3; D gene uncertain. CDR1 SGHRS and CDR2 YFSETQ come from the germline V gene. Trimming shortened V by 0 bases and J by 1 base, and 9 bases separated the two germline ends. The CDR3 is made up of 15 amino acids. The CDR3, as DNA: TGCGCCAGCAGCTTGGACGGTATCCGCACAGATACGCAGTATTTT. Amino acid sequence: CASSLDGIRTDTQYF.

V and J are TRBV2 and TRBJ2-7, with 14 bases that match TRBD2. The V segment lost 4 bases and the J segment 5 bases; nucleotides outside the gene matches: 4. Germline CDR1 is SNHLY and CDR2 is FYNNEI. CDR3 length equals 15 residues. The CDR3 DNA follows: TGTGCCAGCAGTGCCGGGACTAGCGGGAGTAACGAGCAGTACTTC. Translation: CASSAGTSGSNEQYF.

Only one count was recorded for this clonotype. CDR3 sequence: CATSDPTGDGANVLTF. The CDR3 DNA reads TGTGCCACCAGTGACCCGACAGGGGACGGGGCCAACGTCCTGACTTTC. The chain couples TRBV24-1 to TRBJ2-6, with TRBD1 matching over 8 bases. V was clipped by 4 bases and J by 4 bases; unmatched bases: 5. Looked up from germline, CDR1 is KGHDR and CDR2 is SFDVKD. CDR3 size: 16 residues.

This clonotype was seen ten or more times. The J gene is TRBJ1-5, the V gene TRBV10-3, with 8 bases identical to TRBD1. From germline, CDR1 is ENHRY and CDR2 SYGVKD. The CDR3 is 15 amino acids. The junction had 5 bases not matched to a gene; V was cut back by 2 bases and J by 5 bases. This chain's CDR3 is CAISETGGDDQPQHF. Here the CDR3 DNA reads TGTGCCATCAGTGAGACAGGGGGGGACGATCAGCCCCAGCATTTT.

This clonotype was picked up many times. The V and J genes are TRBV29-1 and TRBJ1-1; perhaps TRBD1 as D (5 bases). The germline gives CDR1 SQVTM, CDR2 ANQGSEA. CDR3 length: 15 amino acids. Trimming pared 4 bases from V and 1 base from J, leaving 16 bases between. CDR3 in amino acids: CSVVGVRGSNTEAFF. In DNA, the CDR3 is TGCAGCGTTGTAGGGGTGAGGGGTTCGAACACTGAAGCTTTCTTT.